The rows below give T cell receptor beta chains drawn from one sample of a study of T cell changes during pregnancy in multiple sclerosis. Some clones are missing from TCRdb's copy, which holds only in-frame ones; the method was immunoSEQ multiplex PCR. Among about 92,000 clones, over 80% were seen once, and the ten largest hold approximately 4.7%. This specimen consisted of peripheral blood, obtained in the first trimester of pregnancy. These receptors all come from a female donor with multiple sclerosis, enrolled in a pregnancy study. The CDR3 runs from the conserved cysteine through the conserved F or W. D genes are given only for firm matches. Clone size appears in some rows only: once, few, many, or a class for an expanded clone.

V: TRBV5-4
J: TRBJ1-1
size: NA
D: TRBD1
DNA: TGTGCCAGCAGCTTGTTAGGACAGGGGGATGAGGCTTTCTTT
CDR3: CASSLLGQGDEAFF

V: TRBV19
J: TRBJ2-7
size: NA
D: NA
DNA: TGTGCCAGTAGTATAGGCACATACGAGCAGTACTTC
CDR3: CASSIGTYEQYF

V: TRBV5-1
J: TRBJ2-5
size: NA
D: TRBD1
DNA: TGCGCCAGCAGCTTGGCCGGGACAGAGAAAGAGACCCAGTACTTC
CDR3: CASSLAGTEKETQYF

V: TRBV10-3
J: TRBJ2-1
size: NA
D: NA
DNA: TGTGCCACAACCCCCGCTCCGTTGAGCTCCTACAATGAGCAGTTCTTC
CDR3: CATTPAPLSSYNEQFF

V: TRBV19
J: TRBJ2-7
size: NA
D: TRBD1
DNA: TGTGCCAGTAGTCTCGGGACAGGGTTAAACGAGCAGTACTTC
CDR3: CASSLGTGLNEQYF

V: TRBV18
J: TRBJ1-2
size: NA
D: TRBD1
DNA: TGTGCCAGCTCACCGGGACAGGGGGCAGAAGGCTACACCTTC
CDR3: CASSPGQGAEGYTF

V: TRBV27
J: TRBJ2-2
size: once
D: TRBD2
DNA: TGTGCCAGCAGTCGAACTTCTAGCGGGGGTTACACCGGGGAGCTGTTTTTT
CDR3: CASSRTSSGGYTGELFF

V: TRBV19
J: TRBJ1-1
size: once
D: TRBD1
DNA: TGTGCCAGTAGTATAACAGGGGCGGCAGAAGCTTTCTTT
CDR3: CASSITGAAEAFF

V: TRBV18
J: TRBJ2-7
size: NA
D: TRBD1
DNA: TGTGCCAGCTCACCACCTCGGACAGGGGAGGGCTACGAGCAGTACTTC
CDR3: CASSPPRTGEGYEQYF

V: TRBV9
J: TRBJ2-1
size: NA
D: NA
DNA: TGTGCCAGCAGCGAACAGGAGCGGGCTTACAATGAGCAGTTCTTC
CDR3: CASSEQERAYNEQFF

V: TRBV25-1
J: TRBJ1-2
size: NA
D: TRBD1
DNA: TGTGCCAGCAGTGTCGGACAGGGGAGTGGCTACACCTTC
CDR3: CASSVGQGSGYTF

V: TRBV19
J: TRBJ1-3
size: NA
D: TRBD1
DNA: TGTGCCAGTAGTATACGGACAGGGATTGGAAACACCATATATTTT
CDR3: CASSIRTGIGNTIYF

V: TRBV5-8
J: TRBJ1-1
size: NA
D: TRBD1
DNA: TGTGCCAGCAGCTCCAATAAAAAATACAGGGGATGGGACACTGAAGCTTTCTTT
CDR3: CASSSNKKYRGWDTEAFF

V: TRBV5-4
J: TRBJ1-2
size: once
D: NA
DNA: TGTGCCAGCAGCTTGGGCCTTTTACAGAACTATGGCTACACCTTC
CDR3: CASSLGLLQNYGYTF

V: TRBV7-9
J: TRBJ2-4
size: NA
D: NA
DNA: TGTGCCAGCAGCTTAGGCCAGGGGAACATTCAGTACTTC
CDR3: CASSLGQGNIQYF

V: TRBV12-5
J: TRBJ2-1
size: NA
D: TRBD1
DNA: TGTGCTAGTGGTCCGGAAGGACAGGTCTACAATGAGCAGTTCTTC
CDR3: CASGPEGQVYNEQFF

V: TRBV19
J: TRBJ2-7
size: once
D: NA
DNA: TGTGCCAGTAGTATCCCGGGGTTCTCCTACGAGCAGTACTTC
CDR3: CASSIPGFSYEQYF

V: TRBV13
J: TRBJ1-1
size: NA
D: NA
DNA: TGTGCCAGCAGCTTAACGGGAAACACTGAAGCTTTCTTT
CDR3: CASSLTGNTEAFF

V: TRBV6-1
J: TRBJ2-7
size: few
D: TRBD1
DNA: TGTGCCAGCAGTGAAGGACCCGGGACAGGGAGTTCCGAGCAGTACTTC
CDR3: CASSEGPGTGSSEQYF

V: TRBV7-2
J: TRBJ2-7
size: few
D: NA
DNA: TGTGCCAGCAGGGGCGGGGGCTCTGCCGAGCAGTACTTC
CDR3: CASRGGGSAEQYF

V: TRBV6-4
J: TRBJ2-3
size: few
D: NA
DNA: TGTGCCAGCAGTGCCGGGACTAGCACAGATACGCAGTATTTT
CDR3: CASSAGTSTDTQYF

V: TRBV11-2
J: TRBJ2-3
size: NA
D: NA
DNA: TGTGCCAGCCGTGGGGGCAGGACAGATACGCAGTATTTT
CDR3: CASRGGRTDTQYF

V: TRBV7-2
J: TRBJ2-7
size: NA
D: TRBD2
DNA: TGTGCCAGCACCCGAGGCGGGGGGTGGTCCTACGAGCAGTACTTC
CDR3: CASTRGGGWSYEQYF

V: TRBV6-5
J: TRBJ1-3
size: NA
D: TRBD1
DNA: TGTGCCAGCTGGCCGAGGGACAGCTCTGGAAACACCATATATTTT
CDR3: CASWPRDSSGNTIYF